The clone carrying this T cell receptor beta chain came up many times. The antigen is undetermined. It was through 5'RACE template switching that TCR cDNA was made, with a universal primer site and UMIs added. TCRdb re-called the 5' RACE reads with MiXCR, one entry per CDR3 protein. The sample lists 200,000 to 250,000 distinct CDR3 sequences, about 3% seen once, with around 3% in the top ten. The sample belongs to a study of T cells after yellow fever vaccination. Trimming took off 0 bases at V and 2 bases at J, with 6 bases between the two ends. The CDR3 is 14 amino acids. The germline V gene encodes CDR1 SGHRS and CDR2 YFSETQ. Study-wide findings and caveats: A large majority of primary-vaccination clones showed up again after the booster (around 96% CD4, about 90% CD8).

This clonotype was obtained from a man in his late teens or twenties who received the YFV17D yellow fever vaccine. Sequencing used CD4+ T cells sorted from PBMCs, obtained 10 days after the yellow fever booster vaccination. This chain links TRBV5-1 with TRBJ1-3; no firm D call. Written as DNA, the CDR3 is TGCGCCAGCAGCTTGGAGGCAGCTGGAAACACCATATATTTT. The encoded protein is CASSLEAAGNTIYF.